These T cell receptor beta chains were read from a single sample in a study of blood T cell repertoires in COVID-19. Measured with immunoSEQ multiplex PCR; TCRdb has only the in-frame clones, and not every one. The table lists just under 80,000 clones, around 90% of them singletons. Specimen: peripheral blood. The receptors originated from a human donor in a cohort sampled during active COVID-19. CDR3s include the opening cysteine and the closing phenylalanine or tryptophan. D genes are given only for firm matches. Size values are once, few and many counts, or a class for expanded clones, and some rows have none.

14,.,TRBV19,TRBD1,TRBJ2-7,TGTGCCAGTAGTACGAGAGGGGGCGGCCGGGAGCAGTACTTC,CASSTRGGGREQYF
12,.,TRBV12-3/TRBV12-4,.,TRBJ2-7,TGTGCCAGCGCAGTGTTCTCCTACGAGCAGTACTTC,CASAVFSYEQYF
15,.,TRBV15,TRBD1,TRBJ1-2,TGTGCCACCAGCAGTAGGGACAGGGCGATTGATGGCTACACCTTC,CATSSRDRAIDGYTF
17,once,TRBV10-3,TRBD1,TRBJ1-3,TGTGCCATCAGTCGTCTCGAAGGGGACAGCTCTGGAAACACCATATATTTT,CAISRLEGDSSGNTIYF
14,.,TRBV7-3,TRBD2,TRBJ2-1,TGTGCCAGCAGTCTAGCGGGAGTCCTTCATGAGCAGTTCTTC,CASSLAGVLHEQFF
16,.,TRBV19,TRBD1,TRBJ2-7,TGTGCCAGTAGTGGGAAGACAGGGGGCGCAGGTAGCGAGCAGTACTTC,CASSGKTGGAGSEQYF
15,.,TRBV18,TRBD1,TRBJ2-5,TGTGCCAGCTCTCCCCAGGACAGGGGGCGTGAGACCCAGTACTTC,CASSPQDRGRETQYF
19,.,TRBV9,.,TRBJ2-3,TGTGCCAGCAGCACCGGGGGACAGGAGGGGCGGGAGATCACAGATACGCAGTATTTT,CASSTGGQEGREITDTQYF
16,.,TRBV2,TRBD2,TRBJ2-1,TGTGCCAGCAGGTTAGAAGCGGGGGGAATTTTACTACACGGGTTCTTC,CASRLEAGGILLHGFF
17,.,TRBV18,TRBD1,TRBJ1-5,TGTGCCAGCTCACTGGGACAGGGCACCTATAGCAATCAGCCCCAGCATTTT,CASSLGQGTYSNQPQHF
16,.,TRBV10-3,TRBD1,TRBJ1-4,TGTGCCATCAGTGAGAGAGGGGGACAGGGGAATGAAAAACTGTTTTTT,CAISERGGQGNEKLFF
14,once,TRBV28,.,TRBJ1-4,TGTGCCAGCAGATACGGACAGACAAATGAAAAACTGTTTTTT,CASRYGQTNEKLFF
17,.,TRBV13,TRBD1,TRBJ2-2,TGTGCCAGCAGCTTTCCGGGACAGGGGGTTGGCACCGGGGAGCTGTTTTTT,CASSFPGQGVGTGELFF
14,.,TRBV11-1,.,TRBJ2-1,TGTGCCAGCAGCCCCCTCCGCTCCTACAATGAGCAGTTCTTC,CASSPLRSYNEQFF
10,.,TRBV2,.,TRBJ2-5,TGTGCCAGCAGCCGGGAGACCCAGTACTTC,CASSRETQYF
11,.,TRBV20-1,TRBD1,TRBJ1-1,TGCAGTGCTCCGGGACAGAATGAAGCTTTCTTT,CSAPGQNEAFF
14,.,TRBV5-4,.,TRBJ1-1,TGTGCCAGCAGCTTGGCAGGGGTGACGAGTGAAGCTTTCTTT,CASSLAGVTSEAFF
14,few,TRBV19,.,TRBJ2-1,TGTGCCAGTAAGGAGGGTGTGGATGGCAATGAGCAGTTCTTC,CASKEGVDGNEQFF
15,.,TRBV7-3,TRBD1,TRBJ1-4,TGTGCCAGCAGCTTATCGAGGACAGGGGATGAAAAACTGTTTTTT,CASSLSRTGDEKLFF
13,.,TRBV7-2,.,TRBJ2-7,TGTGCCAGCAGCTTAGCCCCCGCCTACGAGCAGTACTTC,CASSLAPAYEQYF
15,.,TRBV25-1,TRBD1,TRBJ2-7,TGTGCCAGCAGTGAATACGGGACAGGGTCCTACGAGCAGTACTTC,CASSEYGTGSYEQYF
15,.,TRBV4-3,.,TRBJ1-2,TGCGCCAGCAGCCAAGAAAGAGGGTTTGCGCATGGCTACACCTTC,CASSQERGFAHGYTF
12,.,TRBV10-3,.,TRBJ2-4,TGTGCCATCAGTGCGGACTGGAGCATTCAGTACTTC,CAISADWSIQYF
12,once,TRBV6-2/TRBV6-3,.,TRBJ1-1,TGTGCCAGCAGTTACTCGGGGGGAGTAACTTTCTTT,CASSYSGGVTFF
15,.,TRBV19,TRBD1,TRBJ1-2,TGTGCCAGTAGGGTAGGGACAGGGGGCAACTATGGCTACACCTTC,CASRVGTGGNYGYTF
16,once,TRBV11-3,.,TRBJ2-7,TGTGCCAGCAGCTTAGACGTGACGGAGGGCACCTACGAGCAGTACTTC,CASSLDVTEGTYEQYF
14,.,TRBV3-1/TRBV3-2,.,TRBJ2-2,TGTGCCAGCAGCCATACTGATTCGGGCGGGGAGCTGTTTTTT,CASSHTDSGGELFF
16,.,TRBV3-1/TRBV3-2,TRBD2,TRBJ2-7,TGTGCCAGCAGCCAAGATCTTCGGGGGAGGGCCTACGAGCAGTACTTC,CASSQDLRGRAYEQYF
17,.,TRBV19,TRBD2,TRBJ2-3,TGTGCCAGTAGTAAAGCGGGGAGCGGGAGGAGCACAGATACGCAGTATTTT,CASSKAGSGRSTDTQYF
16,.,TRBV5-6,.,TRBJ1-2,TGTGCCAGCAGCCCGGATAAATTACAGCTGCACTATGGCTACACCTTC,CASSPDKLQLHYGYTF
14,.,TRBV2,TRBD1,TRBJ2-2,TGTGCCAGCAGGGGCGACAGGGACACCGGGGAGCTGTTTTTT,CASRGDRDTGELFF
13,.,TRBV12-3/TRBV12-4,.,TRBJ1-2,TGTGCCAGCAGTTTAGCGCGGGACCTTGGCTACACCTTC,CASSLARDLGYTF
15,.,TRBV4-3,.,TRBJ2-5,TGCGCCAGCAGCCAAGATGTCGCGGGGTCGGGAACCCAGTACTTC,CASSQDVAGSGTQYF
12,many,TRBV12-5,.,TRBJ2-1,TGTGCTAGTGACAGCCGAGACAATGAGCAGTTCTTC,CASDSRDNEQFF
16,.,TRBV19,.,TRBJ1-6,TGTGCCAGTAGTATAGGGTCCGACAGTGTAAGTTCACCCCTCCACTTT,CASSIGSDSVSSPLHF
15,.,TRBV6-2/TRBV6-3,.,TRBJ2-7,TGTGCCAGCAGTGTAACTAGCACCCCGTCCTACGAGCAGTACTTC,CASSVTSTPSYEQYF
16,.,TRBV6-5,TRBD1,TRBJ2-7,TGTGCCAGCAGTTACTCGAAGGGACAGGGAAGCTACGAGCAGTACTTC,CASSYSKGQGSYEQYF
13,few,TRBV18,.,TRBJ2-2,TGTGCCAGCTCACCAATAGAGACCGGGGAGCTGTTTTTT,CASSPIETGELFF
12,.,TRBV6-2/TRBV6-3,.,TRBJ2-3,TGTGCCAGCAGTTACTATGGGGGGACGCAGTATTTT,CASSYYGGTQYF
15,.,TRBV5-1,.,TRBJ1-2,TGCGCCAGCAGCGCGTCGGGAGGGGTGGACTATGGCTACACCTTC,CASSASGGVDYGYTF
14,.,TRBV2,TRBD1,TRBJ1-2,TGTGCCAGCAGGGACAGGGTTATTGGCTATGGCTACACCTTC,CASRDRVIGYGYTF
15,.,TRBV6-5,.,TRBJ2-3,TGTGCCAGCAGATCTGGGACGGGGGTCACAGATACGCAGTATTTT,CASRSGTGVTDTQYF
13,.,TRBV12-3/TRBV12-4,.,TRBJ1-5,TGTGCCAGCAGCGGACGGGAAAATCAGCCCCAGCATTTT,CASSGRENQPQHF
15,.,TRBV27,.,TRBJ2-3,TGTGCCAGCAGTTACGGGGTTGGGGGCACAGATACGCAGTATTTT,CASSYGVGGTDTQYF
14,.,TRBV19,.,TRBJ1-2,TGTGCCAGTAGCCGCCGGGGAGTGAACTATGGCTACACCTTC,CASSRRGVNYGYTF
12,.,TRBV28,.,TRBJ2-1,TGTGCCAGCAGCCTCGAATGGAGTGAGCAGTTCTTC,CASSLEWSEQFF
12,few,TRBV2,TRBD1,TRBJ1-2,TGTGCCAGCATTCCCGGACAGGAAGGCTACACCTTC,CASIPGQEGYTF